This T cell receptor (beta chain) comes out of a study of CD8+ T cells in alopecia areata. Study in general: The tofacitinib course ran for 6 to 18 months and was followed by 6 months off drug.

cDNA prepared by RNA extraction and subsequent reverse transcription served as the template for sequencing. The protocol was immunoSEQ multiplex PCR, while the TCRdb copy is restricted to in-frame clones and leaves out a portion. Among about 140,000 clones listed, roughly 80% were seen once. Whole-study findings and limits: Researchers reported that TCR sharing among patients proved less clear than in mice, possibly HLA-linked. Sequencing of scalp tissue also captures the resident alphabeta T cells of normal skin. Among the top 100, expanded CD8+ clones were significantly decreased by tofacitinib, as was scalp clonality.

Note on this clone: Antigen: not known.

The treatment was: oral pan-JAK inhibitor, 5-10 mg twice daily. The germline V gene has CDR1 SEHNR and CDR2 FQNEAQ (reference sequence). The CDR3 covers 13 residues. V shed 2 bases and J 7 bases; nucleotides not matched to a gene: 5. Sequences were derived from CD8+ T cells sorted from blood, sampled at week 4, from a patient treated with tofacitinib. The origin of this receptor is a human donor with alopecia areata. The rearrangement uses TRBV7-9 and TRBJ2-7, with 7 positions matching TRBD1. The CDR3 bases are TGTGCCAGCAGCTTACGACAGGGAAAAGAGCAGTACTTC. Translating gives CASSLRQGKEQYF.